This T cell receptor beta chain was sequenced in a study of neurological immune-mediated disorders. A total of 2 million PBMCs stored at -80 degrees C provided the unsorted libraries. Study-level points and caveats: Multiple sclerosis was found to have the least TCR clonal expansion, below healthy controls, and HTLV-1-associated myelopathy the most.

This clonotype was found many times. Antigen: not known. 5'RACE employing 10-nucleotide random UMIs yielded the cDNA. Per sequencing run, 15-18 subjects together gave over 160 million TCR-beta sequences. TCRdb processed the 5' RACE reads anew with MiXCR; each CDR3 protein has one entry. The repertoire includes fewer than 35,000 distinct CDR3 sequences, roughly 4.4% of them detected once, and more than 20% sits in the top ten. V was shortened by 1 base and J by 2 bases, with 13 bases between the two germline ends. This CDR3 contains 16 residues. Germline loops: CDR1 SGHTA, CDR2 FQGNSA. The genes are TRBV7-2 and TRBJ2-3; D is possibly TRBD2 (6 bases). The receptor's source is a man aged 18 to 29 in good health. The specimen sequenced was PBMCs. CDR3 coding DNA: TGTGCCAGCAGCTTAGTCGGCGGGGTACCCACAGATACGCAGTATTTT. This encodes CASSLVGGVPTDTQYF. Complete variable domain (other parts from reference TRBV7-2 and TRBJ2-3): GAGVSQSPSNKVTEKGKDVELRCDPISGHTALYWYRQSLGQGLEFLIYFQGNSAPDKSGLPSDRFSAERTGGSVSTLTIQRTQQEDSAVYLCASSLVGGVPTDTQYFGPGTRLTVL.